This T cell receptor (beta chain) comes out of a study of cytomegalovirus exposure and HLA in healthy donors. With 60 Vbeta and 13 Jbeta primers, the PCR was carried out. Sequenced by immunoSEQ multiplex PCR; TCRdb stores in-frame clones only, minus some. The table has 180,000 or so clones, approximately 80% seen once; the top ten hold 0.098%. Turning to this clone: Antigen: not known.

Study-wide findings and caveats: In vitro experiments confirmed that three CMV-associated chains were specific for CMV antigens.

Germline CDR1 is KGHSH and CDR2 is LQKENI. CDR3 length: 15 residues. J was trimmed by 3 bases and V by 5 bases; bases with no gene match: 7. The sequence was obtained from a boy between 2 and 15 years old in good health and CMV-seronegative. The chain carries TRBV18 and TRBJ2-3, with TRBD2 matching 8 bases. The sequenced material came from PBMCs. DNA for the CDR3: TGTGCCAGCTCAGGACTAGCAGGGTCGACAGATACGCAGTATTTT. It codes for CASSGLAGSTDTQYF.